The present T cell receptor beta chain was sequenced within a study of blood T cell repertoires in COVID-19. In the study overall: There were acute and convalescent COVID-19 samples, and they came from the United States, Italy and Spain. T cells, B-cell-depleted T cells, or PBMCs supplied cDNA or gDNA.

Per the original methods: Cell counts per sample came from amplifying reference gene primers. Only in-frame clones appear in the TCRdb table, and some are missing; sequencing was by immunoSEQ multiplex PCR. V, J and clone size reflect that table, while D and trimming were determined from the DNA. The sample includes under 200,000 clones, about 85% of them seen just once. V lost 6 bases and J 0 bases, leaving 8 bases between the germline ends. CDR3 size: 14 residues. The germline CDR1 and CDR2 sequences are MNHEY and SMNVEV (reference sequence). The chain carries TRBV27 and TRBJ2-2; D remains unclear. The TCR was taken from a man in his sixties who had recovered from COVID-19. The material sequenced was peripheral blood. The CDR3 region is CASRRLANTGELFF. CDR3 DNA: TGTGCCAGCAGGCGACTGGCGAACACCGGGGAGCTGTTTTTT.